This TCR beta chain was obtained from a study of T-cell memory formation after mild COVID-19. TCRdb reprocessed the 5' RACE reads via MiXCR and lists one record per CDR3 protein. The sample holds 150,000 or so distinct CDR3 sequences, roughly 15% seen once. This clonotype was recorded at least ten times. What it binds is not known. Overall study findings and caveats: The study found balanced CD4/CD8 in clones contracting day 15 to 85 and a CD4+ lean in later expanders.

From germline, CDR1 is SGHRS and CDR2 YFSETQ. The CDR3 runs 15 residues. V was pared by 8 bases and J by 7 bases, with 21 bases between. The clonotype originates from an adult woman who had mild COVID-19 (a few samples of this study predate the infection). Cell type and time point are not known. The V gene is TRBV5-1, the J gene TRBJ1-4, with TRBD1 as a possible D gene (5 bases). The sequencing sample was made of PBMCs or a T cell subset sorted from them (not recorded which). Here the CDR3 DNA reads TGCGCCAGTCAAACTACGGATAAAAGGGGTGAAAAACTGTTTTTT. This encodes CASQTTDKRGEKLFF.